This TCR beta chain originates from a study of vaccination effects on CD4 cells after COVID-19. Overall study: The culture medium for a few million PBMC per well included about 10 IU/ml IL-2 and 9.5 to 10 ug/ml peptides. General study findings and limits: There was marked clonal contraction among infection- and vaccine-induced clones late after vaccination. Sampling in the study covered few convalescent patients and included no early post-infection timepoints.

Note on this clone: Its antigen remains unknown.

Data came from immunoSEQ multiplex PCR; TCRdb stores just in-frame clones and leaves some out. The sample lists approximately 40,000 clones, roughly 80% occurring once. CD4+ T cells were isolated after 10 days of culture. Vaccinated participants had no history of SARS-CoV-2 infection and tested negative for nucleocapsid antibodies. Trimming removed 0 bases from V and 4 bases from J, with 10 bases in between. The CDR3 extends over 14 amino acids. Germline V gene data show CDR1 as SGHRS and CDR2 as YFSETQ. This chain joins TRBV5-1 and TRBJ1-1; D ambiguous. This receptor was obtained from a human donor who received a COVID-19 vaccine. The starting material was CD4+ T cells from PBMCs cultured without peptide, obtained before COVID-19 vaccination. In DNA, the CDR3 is TGCGCCAGCAGCTTGGTCCAGGCCGGCACTGAAGCTTTCTTT. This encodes CASSLVQAGTEAFF.